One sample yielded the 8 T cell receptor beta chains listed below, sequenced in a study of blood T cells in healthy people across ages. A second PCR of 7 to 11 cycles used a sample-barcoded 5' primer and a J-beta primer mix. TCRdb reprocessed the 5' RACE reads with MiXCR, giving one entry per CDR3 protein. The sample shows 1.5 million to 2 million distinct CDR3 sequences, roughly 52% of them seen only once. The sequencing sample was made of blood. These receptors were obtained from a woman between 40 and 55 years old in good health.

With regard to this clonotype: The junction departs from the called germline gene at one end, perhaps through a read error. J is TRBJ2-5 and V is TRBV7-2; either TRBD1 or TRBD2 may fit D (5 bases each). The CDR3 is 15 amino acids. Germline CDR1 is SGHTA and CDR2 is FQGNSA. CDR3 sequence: CASSWGDSDKEAQYF. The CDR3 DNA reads TGTGCCAGCAGCTGGGGCGATAGCGACAAAGAGGCCCAGTACTTC.

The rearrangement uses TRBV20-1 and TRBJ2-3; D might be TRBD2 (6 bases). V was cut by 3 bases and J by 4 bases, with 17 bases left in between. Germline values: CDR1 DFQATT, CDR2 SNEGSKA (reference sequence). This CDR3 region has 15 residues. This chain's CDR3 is CSASKSGVVADTQYF. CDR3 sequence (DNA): TGCAGTGCTAGTAAATCGGGGGTAGTCGCAGATACGCAGTATTTT.

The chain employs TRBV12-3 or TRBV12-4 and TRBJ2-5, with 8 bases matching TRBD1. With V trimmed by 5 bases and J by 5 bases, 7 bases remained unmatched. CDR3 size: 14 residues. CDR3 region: CASSRQGSQETQYF. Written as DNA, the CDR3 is TGTGCCAGCAGTCGACAGGGGAGCCAGGAGACCCAGTACTTC.

The DNA for the CDR3 is TGTGCCAGCAGGAAACCCGCAGGGACAGGGAAGTACTTC. It translates to CASRKPAGTGKYF. The chain is built from TRBV28 and TRBJ2-4; 9 bases match TRBD1. This CDR3 spans 13 amino acids. Germline-derived CDR1 and CDR2 are MDHEN and SYDVKM. V gave up 6 bases and J gave up 14 bases; unmatched junction bases: 11.

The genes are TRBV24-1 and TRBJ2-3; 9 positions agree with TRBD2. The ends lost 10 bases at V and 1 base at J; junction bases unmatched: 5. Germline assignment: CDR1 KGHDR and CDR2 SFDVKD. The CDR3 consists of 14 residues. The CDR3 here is CATRPSGGTDTQYF. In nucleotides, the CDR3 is TGTGCCACAAGGCCTAGCGGGGGCACAGATACGCAGTATTTT.

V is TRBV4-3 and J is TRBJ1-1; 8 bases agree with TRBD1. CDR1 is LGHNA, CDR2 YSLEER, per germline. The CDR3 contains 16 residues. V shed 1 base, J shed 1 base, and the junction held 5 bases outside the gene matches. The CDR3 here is CASSQVWGQENTEAFF. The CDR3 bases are TGCGCCAGCAGCCAAGTATGGGGACAGGAGAACACTGAAGCTTTCTTT.

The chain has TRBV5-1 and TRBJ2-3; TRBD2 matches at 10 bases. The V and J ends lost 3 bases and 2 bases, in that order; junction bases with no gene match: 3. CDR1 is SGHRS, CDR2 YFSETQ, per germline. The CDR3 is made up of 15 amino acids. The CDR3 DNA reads TGCGCCAGCAGCTATGGACTAGCGGCCACAGATACGCAGTATTTT. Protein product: CASSYGLAATDTQYF.

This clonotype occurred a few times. The CDR3 coding sequence is TGTGCCAGCAGCTTAGGACAGTATGACGGCTACACCTTC. This sequence encodes CASSLGQYDGYTF. The chain links TRBV7-9 to TRBJ1-2; D may be TRBD1 (5 bases). The V gene's germline CDR1 is SEHNR and CDR2 FQNEAQ (reference sequence). The CDR3 length is 13 residues. The V end lost 1 base, the J end lost 8 bases, and 11 bases lay between the germline ends.